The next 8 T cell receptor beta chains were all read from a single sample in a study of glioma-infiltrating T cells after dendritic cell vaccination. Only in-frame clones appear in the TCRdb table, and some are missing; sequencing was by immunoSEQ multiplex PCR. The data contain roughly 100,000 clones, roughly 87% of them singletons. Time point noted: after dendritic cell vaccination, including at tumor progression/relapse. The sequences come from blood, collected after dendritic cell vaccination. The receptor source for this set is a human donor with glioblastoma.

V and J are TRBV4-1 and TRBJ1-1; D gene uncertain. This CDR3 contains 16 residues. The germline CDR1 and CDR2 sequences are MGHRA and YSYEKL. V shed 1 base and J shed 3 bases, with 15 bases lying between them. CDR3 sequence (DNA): TGCGCCAGCAGCCAAGCTCCGGGGTCGGAGGACACTGAAGCTTTCTTT. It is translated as CASSQAPGSEDTEAFF.

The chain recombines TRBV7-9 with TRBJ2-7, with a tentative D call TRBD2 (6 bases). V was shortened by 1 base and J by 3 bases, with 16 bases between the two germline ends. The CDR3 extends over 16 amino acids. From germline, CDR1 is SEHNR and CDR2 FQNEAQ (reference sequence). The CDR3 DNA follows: TGTGCCAGCAGCTTAGAGGGAGAAAGCGGGTACTACGAGCAGTACTTC. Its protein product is CASSLEGESGYYEQYF.

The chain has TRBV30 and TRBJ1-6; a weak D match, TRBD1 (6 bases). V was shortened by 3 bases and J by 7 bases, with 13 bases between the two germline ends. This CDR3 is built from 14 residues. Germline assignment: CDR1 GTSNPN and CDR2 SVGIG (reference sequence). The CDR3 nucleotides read TGTGCCTGGAGGACGACAGGATCAAATTCACCCCTCCACTTT. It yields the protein CAWRTTGSNSPLHF.

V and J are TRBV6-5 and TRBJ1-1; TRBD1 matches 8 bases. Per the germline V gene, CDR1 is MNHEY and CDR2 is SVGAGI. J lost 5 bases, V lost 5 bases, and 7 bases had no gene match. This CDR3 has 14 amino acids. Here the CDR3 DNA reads TGTGCCAGCAGTAATACAGGGGGAAGAACTGAAGCTTTCTTT. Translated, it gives CASSNTGGRTEAFF.

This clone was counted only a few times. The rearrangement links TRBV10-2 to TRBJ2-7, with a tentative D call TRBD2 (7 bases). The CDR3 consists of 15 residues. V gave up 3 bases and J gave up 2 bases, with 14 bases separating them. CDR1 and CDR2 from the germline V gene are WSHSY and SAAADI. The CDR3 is CASSEGYGGPYEQYF. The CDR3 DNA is TGCGCCAGCAGTGAAGGTTACGGGGGGCCCTACGAGCAGTACTTC.

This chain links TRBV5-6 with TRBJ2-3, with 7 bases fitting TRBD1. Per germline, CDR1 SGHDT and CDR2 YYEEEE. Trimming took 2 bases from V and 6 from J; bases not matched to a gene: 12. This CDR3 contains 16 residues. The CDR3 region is CASSLPGQYLGDTQYF. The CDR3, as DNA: TGTGCCAGCAGCTTACCGGGACAGTACCTGGGCGATACGCAGTATTTT.

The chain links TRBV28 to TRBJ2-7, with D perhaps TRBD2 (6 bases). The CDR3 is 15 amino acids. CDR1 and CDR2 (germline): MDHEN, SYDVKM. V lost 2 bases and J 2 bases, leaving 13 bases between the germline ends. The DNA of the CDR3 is TGTGCCAGCAGTTTAGGGGTCGGGGGTACCTACGAGCAGTACTTC. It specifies CASSLGVGGTYEQYF.

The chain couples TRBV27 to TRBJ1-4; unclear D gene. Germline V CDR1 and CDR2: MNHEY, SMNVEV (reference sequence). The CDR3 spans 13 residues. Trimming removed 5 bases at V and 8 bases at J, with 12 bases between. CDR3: CASSRRVDEKLFF. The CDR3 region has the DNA TGTGCCAGCAGTCGACGGGTAGACGAAAAACTGTTTTTT.